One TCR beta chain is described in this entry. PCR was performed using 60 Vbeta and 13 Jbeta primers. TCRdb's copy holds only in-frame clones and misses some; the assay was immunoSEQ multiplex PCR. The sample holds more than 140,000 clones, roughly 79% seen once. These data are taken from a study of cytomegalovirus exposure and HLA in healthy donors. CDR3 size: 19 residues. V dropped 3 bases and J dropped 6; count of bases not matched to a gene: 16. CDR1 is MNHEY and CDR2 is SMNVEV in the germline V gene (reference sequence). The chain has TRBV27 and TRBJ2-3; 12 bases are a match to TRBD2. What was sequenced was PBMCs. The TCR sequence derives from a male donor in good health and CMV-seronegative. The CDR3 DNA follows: TGTGCCAGCAGTTTGGGTGTGTCGTCTAGCGGGAGGGCGGCCGATACGCAGTATTTT. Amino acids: CASSLGVSSSGRAADTQYF.